Listed here are 6 T cell receptor beta chains from one sample, sequenced in a study of blood T cells in healthy people across ages. The use of a sample-barcoded 5' primer and a J-beta primer mix characterized a second PCR of roughly 7 to 11 cycles. One entry per CDR3 protein, called by TCRdb with MiXCR from the 5' RACE reads. The sample lists 380,000 or so distinct CDR3 sequences; 45% to 60% were seen once. The sequenced material came from blood. The receptors originated from a man in his 60s in good health.

This clonotype was seen at least ten times. The chain uses TRBV7-9 and TRBJ2-5; the match to TRBD1 covers 7 bases. The length of the CDR3 is 15 residues. Trimming removed 5 bases from V and 7 bases from J; junction bases left unmatched: 13. The germline CDR1 and CDR2 sequences are SEHNR and FQNEAQ (reference sequence). The CDR3 DNA reads TGTGCCAGCAGCCCCGCCGCCCGACAGGGTCGGACCCAGTACTTC. As protein: CASSPAARQGRTQYF.

This clonotype was seen just once. A single base separates this from a much larger clone, so it may be a read error. This chain joins TRBV7-2 and TRBJ2-1; D might be TRBD2 (5 bases). CDR1 is SGHTA, CDR2 FQGNSA, per germline. V was shortened by 8 bases and J by 4 bases, with 18 bases between the two germline ends. This CDR3 spans 15 amino acids. The CDR3 region is CASGSSGQAYNEQFF. The CDR3 coding sequence is TGTGCCAGCGGCTCCAGCGGCCAAGCGTACAATGAGCAGTTCTTC.

This clonotype was observed a few times. The gene calls are TRBV6-1 and TRBJ2-7, with D hard to call. The ends were cut back, 7 bases at V and 0 bases at J, with 13 bases in the middle. The germline V gene encodes CDR1 MNHNS and CDR2 SASEGT. This CDR3 region has 14 residues. CDR3 DNA: TGTGCCAGCACGACCCGGGCCTTCTCCTACGAGCAGTACTTC. Protein sequence: CASTTRAFSYEQYF.

This clonotype was found a few times. The chain couples TRBV29-1 to TRBJ1-2; possibly TRBD1 for D (5 bases). The ends were cut back, 3 bases at V and 4 bases at J, with 15 bases in the middle. This CDR3 has 14 amino acids. The V gene's germline CDR1 is SQVTM and CDR2 ANQGSEA. The DNA of the CDR3 is TGCAGCGTTGAGGGAGCAGGGACCCTCTATGGCTACACCTTC. The encoded protein is CSVEGAGTLYGYTF.

The count of this clonotype is one. V usage is TRBV11-2 and J usage is TRBJ2-7; D is possibly TRBD1 or TRBD2 (5 bases each). The germline gives CDR1 SGHAT, CDR2 FQNNGV. V shed 4 bases and J shed 2 bases, with 15 bases lying between them. The CDR3 extends over 15 amino acids. Here the CDR3 reads CASSSHPGRTYEQYF. For the CDR3, the DNA is TGTGCCAGCAGCTCACATCCGGGACGGACCTACGAGCAGTACTTC.

The chain combines TRBV7-2 with TRBJ2-1, with D tentatively TRBD1 (5 bases). Trimming took 0 bases from V and 10 from J, leaving 28 bases between them. The V gene's germline CDR1 is SGHTA and CDR2 FQGNSA. The CDR3 is 19 amino acids. The CDR3 region is CASSLAYSIVGGQNYEQFF. The CDR3 DNA sequence: TGTGCCAGCAGCTTAGCATACTCTATAGTGGGTGGACAAAACTACGAGCAGTTCTTC.